This TCR beta chain was recorded in a study of response to subunit inactivated influenza vaccine listed by TCRdb under 2018. About the full investigation: Deep quantitative profiling of the T cell receptor repertoire was used in the study to follow responses to a trivalent subunit inactivated influenza vaccine. The full study reports these points: It was suggested by the authors that each seasonal influenza vaccination may recruit only a limited number of new T cells.

Library prep was done by RT-PCR. These reads were obtained on an Illumina HiSeq 2500. TCRdb handled the public reads itself, with Q25 trimming in fastp and clone calling in MiXCR, and kept productive beta chains. CDR3 protein duplicates are merged, each entry listing the most common genes and DNA. The sample profile shows 450,000 to 600,000 distinct CDR3 sequences; 7.5% to 8.5% of them were found once. Of the sample, over 10% is held by the ten largest clones. In this sample, this clonotype turned up many times. Its antigen is unknown. Within one base of it there is no much larger clone, and no base qualities were kept. The germline V gene (reference sequence) sets CDR1 to LNHNV and CDR2 to YYDKDF. V is shortened by 0 bases, J by 10 bases, and the region joining them spans 9 bases. The CDR3 has 13 amino acids, counting the end cysteine and phenylalanine. Solely the CDR3 DNA is kept, with 39 bases framed from the first base.

The chain is assembled from TRBV15 and TRBJ2-2, with TRBD2 tentatively as D gene (5 bases match). This clonotype was sampled from a man between 50 and 75 years old who received an inactivated influenza vaccine. Donor details come from another sample of the same person, matched by shared clones. The specimen was PBMCs from blood, collected approximately 25 months after vaccination. The CDR3 amino acid sequence is: CATSRDSAEELFF. The base sequence is TGTGCCACCAGCAGAGACTCAGCGGAGGAGCTGTTTTTT. Where the CDR3 stops, the reference TRBV15 and TRBJ2-2 genes take over; the full variable domain is DAMVIQNPRYQVTQFGKPVTLSCSQTLNHNVMYWYQQKSSQAPKLLFHYYDKDFNNEADTPDNFQSRRPNTSFCFLDIRSPGLGDTAMYLCATSRDSAEELFFGEGSRLTVL.